The rows below give T cell receptor beta chains drawn from one sample of a study of T-cell memory formation after mild COVID-19. One entry per CDR3 protein results from TCRdb running MiXCR on the 5' RACE reads. The data contain about 350,000 distinct CDR3 sequences, approximately 14% of them singletons. Sequencing used PBMCs or a T cell subset sorted from them (not recorded which). The origin of the receptors is a man younger than 35 who had mild COVID-19 (a few samples of this study predate the infection). Cell type and time point are not known. The CDR3 runs from the conserved cysteine through the conserved F or W. A D gene is named only where the DNA matches it firmly. Clone sizes are given selectively: once, few, many, or a class where the clone is expanded.

>TRBJ1-1|TRBV20-1|14|NA|NA
TGCAGTGCCAGAGGTGGGGGGTTGGGCACTGAAGCTTTCTTT
CSARGGGLGTEAFF
>TRBJ1-4|TRBV2|15|NA|NA
TGTGCCAGCAGTGAACTTCCAACAAGGGATGAAAAACTGTTTTTT
CASSELPTRDEKLFF
>TRBJ1-1|TRBV7-2|14|NA|NA
TGTGCCAGCAGCTTAAGCCGGGGGTTAAATGAAGCTTTCTTT
CASSLSRGLNEAFF
>TRBJ1-1|TRBV9|14|few|NA
TGTGCCAGCAGCGTAGTAAGGGGTACCGGTGAAGCTTTCTTT
CASSVVRGTGEAFF
>TRBJ2-1|TRBV7-6|18|many|NA
TGTGCCAGCAGCTTTTGGCCAAGCATCTCGAGCTCCTACAATGAGCAGTTCTTC
CASSFWPSISSSYNEQFF
>TRBJ2-3|TRBV5-1|15|NA|TRBD1
TGCGCCAGCAGCTTGGTCGGACAGGGGGCGGATACGCAGTATTTT
CASSLVGQGADTQYF
>TRBJ2-2|TRBV19|15|few|NA
TGTGCCAGTACCGACTGGGGGGCTAAGGCCGGGGAGCTGTTTTTT
CASTDWGAKAGELFF
>TRBJ1-6|TRBV12-3/TRBV12-4|13|NA|NA
TGTGCCAGCAGTTACCTGGGGGACTCACCCCTCCACTTT
CASSYLGDSPLHF
>TRBJ2-5|TRBV3-1|12|few|NA
TGTGCCACCGAAATTGGTAGGGGGACCCAGTACTTC
CATEIGRGTQYF
>TRBJ1-2|TRBV6-5|13|many|NA
TGTGCCAGCAGTTCCAGGCGAAACTATGGCTACACCTTC
CASSSRRNYGYTF
>TRBJ2-3|TRBV20-1|14|few|TRBD1
TGCAGTGCAGTGGGACAGGGGGCATCAGATACGCAGTATTTT
CSAVGQGASDTQYF